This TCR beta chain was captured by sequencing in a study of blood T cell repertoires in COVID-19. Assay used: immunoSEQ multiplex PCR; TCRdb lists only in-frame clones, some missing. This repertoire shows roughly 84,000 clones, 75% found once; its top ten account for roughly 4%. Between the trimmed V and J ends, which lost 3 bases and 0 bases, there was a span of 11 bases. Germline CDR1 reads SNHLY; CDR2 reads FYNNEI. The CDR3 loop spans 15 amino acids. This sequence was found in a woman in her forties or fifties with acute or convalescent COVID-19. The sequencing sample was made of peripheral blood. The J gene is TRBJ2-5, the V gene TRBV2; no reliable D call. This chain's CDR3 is CASSDSVSDQETQYF. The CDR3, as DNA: TGTGCCAGCAGTGATTCGGTGTCGGACCAAGAGACCCAGTACTTC. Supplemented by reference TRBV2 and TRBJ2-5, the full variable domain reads EPEVTQTPSHQVTQMGQEVILRCVPISNHLYFYWYRQILGQKVEFLVSFYNNEISEKSEIFDDQFSVERPDGSNFTLKIRSTKLEDSAMYFCASSDSVSDQETQYFGPGTRLLVL.